These T cell receptor beta chains were read from a single sample in a study of blood T cell repertoires in COVID-19. Produced via immunoSEQ multiplex PCR; TCRdb's table is partial and in-frame only. The data show about 170,000 clones, roughly 84% seen once. Sequences were obtained from peripheral blood. These receptors were taken from a human donor with acute or convalescent COVID-19. The donor label of this sample is uncertain. CDR3s include the opening cysteine and the closing phenylalanine or tryptophan. Each record gives: CDR3 protein, CDR3 DNA, D gene, J gene, V gene, clone size. D genes are given only for firm matches. Only part of the rows carry a size: once, few, many, or a class if the clone is expanded.

cdr3_aa: CASSHGDFQNTEAFF; cdr3_nt: TGTGCCAGCAGCCATGGGGACTTCCAGAACACTGAAGCTTTCTTT; d_call: -; j_call: TRBJ1-1; v_call: TRBV6-6; clone_size: -
cdr3_aa: CASSEGASGSKEQFF; cdr3_nt: TGTGCCAGCAGTGAGGGGGCTAGCGGGAGTAAGGAGCAGTTCTTC; d_call: TRBD2; j_call: TRBJ2-1; v_call: TRBV28; clone_size: -
cdr3_aa: CASSPQRGTLTHEQFF; cdr3_nt: TGTGCCAGCAGTCCCCAGCGGGGGACCTTGACTCATGAGCAGTTCTTC; d_call: TRBD2; j_call: TRBJ2-1; v_call: TRBV6-4; clone_size: once
cdr3_aa: CASSPVAGREETQYF; cdr3_nt: TGTGCCAGCAGCCCCGTAGCGGGGAGGGAGGAGACCCAGTACTTC; d_call: TRBD2; j_call: TRBJ2-5; v_call: TRBV5-8; clone_size: -
cdr3_aa: CASRTGQNYGYTF; cdr3_nt: TGTGCCAGCAGGACCGGACAGAACTATGGCTACACCTTC; d_call: -; j_call: TRBJ1-2; v_call: TRBV6-5; clone_size: once
cdr3_aa: CASSLASGGAHEQYF; cdr3_nt: TGCGCCAGCAGCTTGGCCAGCGGGGGGGCCCACGAGCAGTACTTC; d_call: TRBD2; j_call: TRBJ2-7; v_call: TRBV5-1; clone_size: -
cdr3_aa: CATRRPTGLSYEQYF; cdr3_nt: TGTGCCACCCGACGACCGACAGGTCTCTCCTACGAGCAGTACTTC; d_call: -; j_call: TRBJ2-7; v_call: TRBV27; clone_size: -
cdr3_aa: CASSRSGGRNTIYF; cdr3_nt: TGTGCCAGCAGCCGGAGCGGGGGGCGGAACACCATATATTTT; d_call: -; j_call: TRBJ1-3; v_call: TRBV27; clone_size: -
cdr3_aa: CASSSTAATNEKLFF; cdr3_nt: TGTGCCAGCAGCTCCACAGCGGCAACTAATGAAAAACTGTTTTTT; d_call: -; j_call: TRBJ1-4; v_call: TRBV7-2; clone_size: -
cdr3_aa: CASSEAGPGEKRGTANEQFF; cdr3_nt: TGCGCCAGCAGCGAGGCGGGGCCGGGGGAAAAGCGGGGGACGGCGAATGAGCAGTTCTTC; d_call: TRBD2; j_call: TRBJ2-1; v_call: TRBV4-1; clone_size: -
cdr3_aa: CASSLQGAGAFF; cdr3_nt: TGTGCCAGTAGTTTACAGGGGGCAGGGGCTTTCTTT; d_call: TRBD1; j_call: TRBJ1-1; v_call: TRBV19; clone_size: -
cdr3_aa: CASSLGESGNQPQHF; cdr3_nt: TGCGCCAGCAGCTTGGGTGAATCAGGCAATCAGCCCCAGCATTTT; d_call: -; j_call: TRBJ1-5; v_call: TRBV5-1; clone_size: once
cdr3_aa: CASSLGGTVGYEQYF; cdr3_nt: TGTGCCAGCAGCTTGGGTGGGACAGTCGGGTACGAGCAGTACTTC; d_call: TRBD1; j_call: TRBJ2-7; v_call: TRBV5-4; clone_size: -
cdr3_aa: CAPERIRGAGANVLTF; cdr3_nt: TGTGCACCGGAGAGGATCAGGGGGGCTGGGGCCAACGTCCTGACTTTC; d_call: -; j_call: TRBJ2-6; v_call: TRBV2; clone_size: -
cdr3_aa: CASSFGQTNQPQHF; cdr3_nt: TGTGCCAGTAGTTTCGGACAGACCAATCAGCCCCAGCATTTT; d_call: -; j_call: TRBJ1-5; v_call: TRBV19; clone_size: -
cdr3_aa: CASGTLETGTGGTEAFF; cdr3_nt: TGTGCCAGCGGAACTCTCGAGACCGGGACAGGGGGCACTGAAGCTTTCTTT; d_call: TRBD1; j_call: TRBJ1-1; v_call: TRBV28; clone_size: -